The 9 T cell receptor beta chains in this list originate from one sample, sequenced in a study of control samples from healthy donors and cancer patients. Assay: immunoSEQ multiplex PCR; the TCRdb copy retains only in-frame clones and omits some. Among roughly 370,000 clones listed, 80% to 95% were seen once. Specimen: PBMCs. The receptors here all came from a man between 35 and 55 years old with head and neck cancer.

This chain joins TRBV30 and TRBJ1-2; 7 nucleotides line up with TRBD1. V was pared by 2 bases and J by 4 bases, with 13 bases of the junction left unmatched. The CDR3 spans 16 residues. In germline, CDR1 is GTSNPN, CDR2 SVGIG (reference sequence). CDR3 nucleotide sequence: TGTGCCTGGAGTCTATCCGGGACAGCTAGTTCCTATGGCTACACCTTC. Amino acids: CAWSLSGTASSYGYTF.

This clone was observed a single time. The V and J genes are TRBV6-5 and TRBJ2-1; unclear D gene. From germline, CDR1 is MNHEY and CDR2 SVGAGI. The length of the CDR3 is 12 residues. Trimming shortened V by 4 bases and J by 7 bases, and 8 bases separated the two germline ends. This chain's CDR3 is CASSLWGNEQFF. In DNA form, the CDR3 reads TGTGCCAGCAGTTTATGGGGTAATGAGCAGTTCTTC.

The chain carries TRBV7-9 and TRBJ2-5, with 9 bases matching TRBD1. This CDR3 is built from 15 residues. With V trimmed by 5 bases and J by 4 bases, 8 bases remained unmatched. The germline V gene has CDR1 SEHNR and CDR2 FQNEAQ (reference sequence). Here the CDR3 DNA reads TGTGCCAGCAGCCCGAACAGGGGGCGGGGAGAGACCCAGTACTTC. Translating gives CASSPNRGRGETQYF.

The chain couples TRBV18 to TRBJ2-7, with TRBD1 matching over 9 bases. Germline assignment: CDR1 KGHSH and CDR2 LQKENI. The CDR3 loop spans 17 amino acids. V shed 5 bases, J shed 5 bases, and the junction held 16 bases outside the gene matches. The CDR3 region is CASSAPETGGRSNEQYF. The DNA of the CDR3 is TGTGCCAGCTCAGCGCCGGAGACAGGGGGGAGAAGCAACGAGCAGTACTTC.

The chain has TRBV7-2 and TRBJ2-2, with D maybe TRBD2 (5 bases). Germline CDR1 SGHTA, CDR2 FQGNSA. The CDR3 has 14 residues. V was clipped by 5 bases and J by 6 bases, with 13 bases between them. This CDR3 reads CASSLAPGSGELFF. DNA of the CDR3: TGTGCCAGCAGCCTCGCTCCGGGATCCGGGGAGCTGTTTTTT.

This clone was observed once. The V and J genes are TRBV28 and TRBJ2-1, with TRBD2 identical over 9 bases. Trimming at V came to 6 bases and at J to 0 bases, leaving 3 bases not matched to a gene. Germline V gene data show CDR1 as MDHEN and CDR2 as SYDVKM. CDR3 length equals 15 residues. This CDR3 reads CASSPSGDSYNEQFF. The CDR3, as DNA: TGTGCCAGCAGCCCTAGCGGGGACTCCTACAATGAGCAGTTCTTC.

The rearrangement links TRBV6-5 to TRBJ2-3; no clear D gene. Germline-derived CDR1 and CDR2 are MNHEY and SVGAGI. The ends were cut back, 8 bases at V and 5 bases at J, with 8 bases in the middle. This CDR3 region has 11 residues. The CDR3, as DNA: TGTGCCAGCCGCGAGCTAGATACGCAGTATTTT. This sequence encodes CASRELDTQYF.

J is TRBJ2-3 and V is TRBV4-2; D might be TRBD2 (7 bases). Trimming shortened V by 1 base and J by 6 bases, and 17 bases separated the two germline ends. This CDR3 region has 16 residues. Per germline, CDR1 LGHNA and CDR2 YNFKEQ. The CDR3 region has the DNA TGTGCCAGCAGCCAAGTCGCCGGGGGGCCAACTGATACGCAGTATTTT. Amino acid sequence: CASSQVAGGPTDTQYF.

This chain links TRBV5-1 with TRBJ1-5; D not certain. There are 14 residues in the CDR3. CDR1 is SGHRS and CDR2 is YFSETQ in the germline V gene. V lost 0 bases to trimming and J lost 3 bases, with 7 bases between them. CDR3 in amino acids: CASSLDSYNQPQHF. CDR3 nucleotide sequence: TGCGCCAGCAGCTTGGACAGTTACAATCAGCCCCAGCATTTT. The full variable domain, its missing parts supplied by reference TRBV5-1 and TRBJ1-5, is KAGVTQTPRYLIKTRGQQVTLSCSPISGHRSVSWYQQTPGQGLQFLFEYFSETQRNKGNFPGRFSGRQFSNSRSEMNVSTLELGDSALYLCASSLDSYNQPQHFGDGTRLSIL.